This TCR beta chain appears in the sequencing data of a study of T cell responses to AZD1222 COVID-19 vaccine. This clone was seen only once. Its target is not known. The table came from immunoSEQ multiplex PCR; TCRdb's copy has only in-frame clones and leaves some out. The sample lists 75,000 to 90,000 clones, around 85% occurring once. General study points: At baseline, just a handful of AZD1222 recipients tested seropositive. Rises in breadth and depth of Spike-specific TCRs came after two AZD1222 doses. The repertoires were collected only after the peak T cell response.

This sample comprised peripheral blood, obtained 28 days after the second AZD1222 dose. This TCR was sampled from an adult who received the AZD1222 COVID-19 vaccine.

CDR3 in DNA: TGTGCCAGCTCACTTCAGGGGGGTACCAGCAATCAGCCCCAGCATTTT. It is translated as CASSLQGGTSNQPQHF. This chain connects TRBV18 to TRBJ1-5; the match to TRBD1 covers 7 bases. Germline CDR1 reads KGHSH; CDR2 reads LQKENI. The CDR3 runs 16 residues. V trimming: 4 bases; J trimming: 1 base; junction bases outside the gene matches: 7.